Following are 18 T cell receptor beta chains from one sample sequenced in a study of control samples from healthy donors and cancer patients. Sequencing used immunoSEQ multiplex PCR; TCRdb keeps in-frame clones, though not all of them. Of approximately 44,000 clones listed, just over 70% are singletons. Sequencing used formalin-fixed, paraffin-embedded tissue. The receptors shown here come from a male donor with melanoma.

The table lists this clone with a few counts. The genes are TRBV18 and TRBJ2-3; D remains ambiguous. The V gene lost 3 bases and the J gene lost 3 bases, with 4 bases spanning the gap. This CDR3 is 12 amino acids long. Germline V gene data show CDR1 as KGHSH and CDR2 as LQKENI. The CDR3 nucleotides are TGTGCCAGCTCACCGACGACAGATACGCAGTATTTT. Its protein is CASSPTTDTQYF.

The rearrangement links TRBV11-3 to TRBJ2-1; D could derive from TRBD1 or TRBD2 (5 bases each). Trimming removed 3 bases at V and 4 bases at J, with 13 bases between. Germline CDR1 SGHNT, CDR2 YENEEA. The length of the CDR3 is 15 residues. The CDR3 protein is CASSFVTGPYNEQFF. The DNA for the CDR3 is TGTGCCAGCAGCTTCGTAACGGGGCCTTACAATGAGCAGTTCTTC.

This clone showed up just a few times. V usage is TRBV13 and J usage is TRBJ2-7; either TRBD1 or TRBD2 may supply D (5 bases each). The CDR3 runs 15 residues. CDR1 is PRHDT and CDR2 is FYEKMQ in the germline V gene (reference sequence). Trimming left V 5 bases short and J 2 bases short, with 16 bases between. CDR3 sequence reads: CASSPREGLTYEQYF. The CDR3 bases are TGTGCCAGCAGCCCTCGAGAGGGGTTAACCTACGAGCAGTACTTC.

The chain couples TRBV19 to TRBJ1-5; weak D call: TRBD1 (5 bases). Trimming took 8 bases from V and 0 from J, leaving 17 bases between them. The length of the CDR3 is 16 residues. Germline V gene lookup returns CDR1 LNHDA and CDR2 SQIVND (reference sequence). The CDR3 region is CASGTQGLNSNQPQHF. The CDR3 DNA reads TGTGCCAGTGGAACCCAGGGTCTAAATAGCAATCAGCCCCAGCATTTT.

This rearrangement joins TRBV3-1 (or the pseudogene TRBV3-2) to TRBJ2-7; no firm D call. V lost 4 bases and J 1 base, leaving 11 bases between the germline ends. In germline, CDR1 is LGHDT, CDR2 YNNKEL (reference sequence). This CDR3 spans 14 amino acids. As DNA, the CDR3 is TGTGCCAGCAGCCGGGTGGGGAATTCCTACGAGCAGTACTTC. As protein: CASSRVGNSYEQYF.

The rearrangement links TRBV19 to TRBJ1-5; unclear D gene. CDR1 is LNHDA, CDR2 SQIVND, per germline (reference sequence). The germline V and J ends were trimmed by 4 bases and 7 bases, with 11 bases remaining between them. The CDR3 has 13 residues. The CDR3 DNA reads TGTGCCAGTAGTAACCTCGATCTACAGCCCCAGCATTTT. Protein: CASSNLDLQPQHF.

This clone came up many times. The V gene is TRBV5-1, the J gene TRBJ1-1; 10 nucleotides match TRBD1. Per germline, CDR1 SGHRS and CDR2 YFSETQ. There are 13 residues in the CDR3. Losses at the gene ends were 4 bases for V and 8 bases for J; bases not matched to a gene: 5. For the CDR3, the DNA is TGCGCCAGCAGCCCCAGACAGGGGGCCGAAGCTTTCTTT. Protein product: CASSPRQGAEAFF.

The chain couples TRBV2 to TRBJ2-7; TRBD2 aligns across 9 bases. This CDR3 has 15 residues. J was trimmed by 3 bases and V by 6 bases; bases with no gene match: 9. Germline lookup yields CDR1 SNHLY and CDR2 FYNNEI. The chain's CDR3 is CASRGLLAGLYEQYF. The DNA of the CDR3 is TGTGCCAGCAGGGGCCTCCTAGCGGGACTCTACGAGCAGTACTTC.

V usage is TRBV28 and J usage is TRBJ2-7; D not resolved. Trimming took off 5 bases at V and 4 bases at J, with 9 bases between the two ends. Germline CDR1 MDHEN, CDR2 SYDVKM. The CDR3 totals 12 residues. CDR3 nucleotide sequence: TGTGCCAGCAGTCCCTTGGGTTACGAGCAGTACTTC. Its protein product is CASSPLGYEQYF.

With regard to this clone: A single base is all that separates this from a far larger clone, so a read error is likely. The chain combines TRBV28 with TRBJ1-6; D not resolved. The CDR3 contains 15 residues. Germline CDR1 and CDR2: MDHEN and SYDVKM. CDR3 sequence: CASSTWRSYNSSLHF. The CDR3 nucleotides read TGTGCCAGCAGCACATGGAGGTCCTATAATTCATCCCTCCACTTT.

The rearrangement joins TRBV9 to TRBJ2-3, with D unresolved. V lost 0 bases and J 4 bases, leaving 12 bases between the germline ends. The germline V gene encodes CDR1 SGDLS and CDR2 YYNGEE. The CDR3 totals 15 residues. The CDR3 DNA sequence: TGTGCCAGCAGCGTAGATCTCCATCTAGCAGATACGCAGTATTTT. This translates into CASSVDLHLADTQYF.

This clone has a handful of counts. The chain couples TRBV5-6 to TRBJ1-2; 7 nucleotides line up with TRBD1. V shed 4 bases and J 5 bases; nucleotides not matched to a gene: 11. CDR3 length: 15 residues. Germline V gene data show CDR1 as SGHDT and CDR2 as YYEEEE. DNA for the CDR3: TGTGCCAGCAGCCCCATACAGGGGCTGCGGTATGGCTACACCTTC. This sequence encodes CASSPIQGLRYGYTF.

The rearrangement uses TRBV6-5 and TRBJ1-1; D remains ambiguous. There are 14 residues in the CDR3. With 2 bases removed from V and 1 base from J, the gap between germline ends came to 8 bases. The germline V gene has CDR1 MNHEY and CDR2 SVGAGI. The CDR3 sequence is CASSYTGRNTEAFF. The CDR3 DNA reads as TGTGCCAGCAGTTACACCGGGCGGAACACTGAAGCTTTCTTT.

Of note for this clone: One end of the junction fails to match germline, which may point to a read error. V is TRBV18 and J is TRBJ2-1; D gene unclear. Germline-derived CDR1 and CDR2 are KGHSH and LQKENI. This CDR3 comprises 14 residues. The CDR3: CASSPPTPRVEQFF. The CDR3 region has the DNA TGTGCCAGCTCACCACCGACCCCTCGGGTTGAGCAATTCTTC. Full variable domain (remainder filled in from reference TRBV18 and TRBJ2-1): NAGVMQNPRHLVRRRGQEARLRCSPMKGHSHVYWYRQLPEEGLKFMVYLQKENIIDESGMPKERFSAEFPKEGPSILRIQQVVRGDSAAYFCASSPPTPRVEQFFGPGTRLTVL.

The chain joins TRBV6-5 to TRBJ2-7; D is possibly TRBD1 or TRBD2 (6 bases each). In germline, CDR1 is MNHEY, CDR2 SVGAGI. The CDR3 runs 13 residues. Trimming cost V 8 bases and J 7 bases, with 18 bases left between them. The CDR3 loop reads CASGGDGGREQYF. The CDR3 region has the DNA TGTGCCAGCGGGGGCGACGGAGGGAGGGAGCAGTACTTC.

The J gene is TRBJ1-6, the V gene TRBV18; TRBD1 matches at 9 bases. The junction had 3 bases not matched to a gene; V was cut back by 3 bases and J by 9 bases. Germline values: CDR1 KGHSH, CDR2 LQKENI. The CDR3 has 14 residues. The CDR3 spells CASSPRTGASPLHF. DNA for the CDR3: TGTGCCAGCTCACCGAGGACAGGGGCTTCACCCCTCCACTTT.

The V call is TRBV7-8, the J call TRBJ2-7; D might be TRBD1 or TRBD2, each matching 5 bases. The germline V and J ends were trimmed by 1 base and 2 bases, with 15 bases remaining between them. Per germline, CDR1 SGHVS and CDR2 FQNEAQ. This CDR3 has 16 residues. The CDR3 loop reads CASSLVGASTPYEQYF. CDR3 nucleotide sequence: TGTGCCAGCAGCTTAGTTGGGGCTAGCACCCCCTACGAGCAGTACTTC.

The chain is built from TRBV27 and TRBJ2-3; a weak D match, TRBD2 (6 bases). Trimming took off 3 bases at V and 3 bases at J, with 13 bases between the two ends. The length of the CDR3 is 15 residues. CDR1 is MNHEY, CDR2 SMNVEV, per germline (reference sequence). The CDR3 protein is CASSLTGVGTDTQYF. In nucleotides, the CDR3 is TGTGCCAGCAGTTTGACGGGAGTAGGGACAGATACGCAGTATTTT.